Below, 12 T cell receptor beta chains from the same sample are listed, as sequenced in a study of technical replicates of blood from several donors. Profiling relied on immunoSEQ multiplex PCR, and the TCRdb table lists in-frame clones only, not all of them. Here the sample spans about 98,000 clones, roughly 95% being singletons. The sample comprised T cells isolated from PBMCs. Every receptor here comes from a human donor in good health.

The rearrangement uses TRBV5-4 and TRBJ2-3; possible D gene TRBD2, 5 bases. The CDR3 contains 19 residues. The V gene lost 2 bases and the J gene lost 1 base, with 23 bases spanning the gap. The germline CDR1 and CDR2 sequences are SGHNT and YYREEE (reference sequence). The DNA for the CDR3 is TGTGCCAGCAGCTTAACAGAGGCAATGCGGACTTCTCGCACAGATACGCAGTATTTT. Amino acid sequence: CASSLTEAMRTSRTDTQYF.

J is TRBJ2-4 and V is TRBV11-2, with a weak D call TRBD1 (7 bases). Germline values: CDR1 SGHAT, CDR2 FQNNGV. V was trimmed by 3 bases and J by 9 bases, leaving 18 bases between them. The CDR3 is made up of 15 amino acids. CDR3 DNA: TGTGCCAGCAGCTTTATATACAGGGGAGGTGGCATTCAGTACTTC. Translating it yields CASSFIYRGGGIQYF.

The DNA for the CDR3 is TGTGCCTGGTCCCGGTATCCCCAAGAGACCCAGTACTTC. Its protein is CAWSRYPQETQYF. This chain uses TRBV30 with TRBJ2-5; D gene unclear. The CDR3 is 13 amino acids. Germline assignment: CDR1 GTSNPN and CDR2 SVGIG (reference sequence). V lost 5 bases and J 1 base, leaving 11 bases between the germline ends.

V gene TRBV6-1 combines with J gene TRBJ1-2, with a possible D match to TRBD1 (6 bases). Germline V CDR1 and CDR2: MNHNS, SASEGT. Trimming shortened V by 7 bases and J by 3 bases, and 18 bases separated the two germline ends. The CDR3 consists of 15 residues. The CDR3 here is CASTKEGVGHYGYTF. The CDR3 coding sequence is TGTGCCAGCACCAAAGAGGGGGTAGGGCACTATGGCTACACCTTC.

V gene TRBV5-6 combines with J gene TRBJ2-1, with a possible D match to TRBD2 (6 bases). This CDR3 comprises 14 residues. CDR1 and CDR2 from the germline V gene are SGHDT and YYEEEE. V was pared by 4 bases and J by 12 bases, with 20 bases between. CDR3 amino acids: CASSKASAPTTQFF. The CDR3 bases are TGTGCCAGCAGCAAGGCTAGCGCGCCTACAACGCAGTTCTTC.

V and J are TRBV18 and TRBJ1-1; 7 positions agree with TRBD1. CDR3 size: 15 residues. Germline V gene data show CDR1 as KGHSH and CDR2 as LQKENI. V shed 4 bases, J shed 1 base, and the junction held 6 bases outside the gene matches. CDR3 nucleotide sequence: TGTGCCAGCTCACTATCGACAGGGAAGAACACTGAAGCTTTCTTT. This sequence encodes CASSLSTGKNTEAFF.

This clone appeared a single time. The chain joins TRBV10-1 to TRBJ1-1; D may be TRBD1 (6 bases). V was cut by 6 bases and J by 8 bases, with 16 bases left in between. Germline loops: CDR1 WNHNN, CDR2 SYGVQD (reference sequence). The CDR3 covers 13 residues. The CDR3 DNA follows: TGCGCCAGCAGCATCCGACAGGACGACGAAGCTTTCTTT. Residues: CASSIRQDDEAFF.

Here the CDR3 reads CASRDRDVAQPQHF. CDR3 DNA: TGTGCCAGCAGGGACAGGGACGTCGCTCAGCCCCAGCATTTT. The gene calls are TRBV6-1 and TRBJ1-5, with 8 bases aligning to TRBD1. This CDR3 is 14 amino acids long. V was pared by 6 bases and J by 6 bases, with 7 bases of the junction left unmatched. Germline V gene lookup returns CDR1 MNHNS and CDR2 SASEGT.

The chain uses TRBV5-5 and TRBJ2-5; possible D gene TRBD2, 7 bases. Germline values: CDR1 SGHKS, CDR2 YYEKEE (reference sequence). V was cut by 0 bases and J by 5 bases, with 14 bases left in between. The CDR3 runs 15 residues. CDR3 residues: CASSLGGGGSETQYF. Here the CDR3 DNA reads TGTGCCAGCAGCTTGGGAGGGGGGGGCAGTGAGACCCAGTACTTC.

This chain connects TRBV10-1 to TRBJ2-7; 10 nucleotides align to TRBD2. Germline V gene sequence: CDR1 WNHNN, CDR2 SYGVQD (reference sequence). This CDR3 region has 15 residues. Trimming at V came to 5 bases and at J to 2 bases, leaving 6 bases not matched to a gene. The CDR3 loop reads CASSTGLAVTYEQYF. For the CDR3, the DNA is TGCGCCAGCAGTACTGGACTAGCGGTTACCTACGAGCAGTACTTC.

The chain links TRBV15 to TRBJ2-7, with 7 bases matching TRBD1. Germline CDR1 reads LNHNV; CDR2 reads YYDKDF (reference sequence). CDR3 length equals 15 residues. After removal of 8 bases from V and 2 bases from J, the junction contained 12 bases not matched to a gene. CDR3 sequence reads: CATGDGTVSTYEQYF. The DNA for the CDR3 is TGTGCCACCGGGGACGGGACAGTTTCGACCTACGAGCAGTACTTC.

The chain combines TRBV28 with TRBJ2-1, with TRBD2 identical over 7 bases. V lost 1 base, J lost 7 bases, and 10 bases stayed unmatched. The length of the CDR3 is 16 residues. CDR1 and CDR2 (germline): MDHEN, SYDVKM. The CDR3 region is CASSLYEGGPKNEQFF. The CDR3, as DNA: TGTGCCAGCAGTTTATATGAGGGAGGGCCGAAGAATGAGCAGTTCTTC. The whole variable domain, remainder taken from reference TRBV28 and TRBJ2-1, is DVKVTQSSRYLVKRTGEKVFLECVQDMDHENMFWYRQDPGLGLRLIYFSYDVKMKEKGDIPEGYSVSREKKERFSLILESASTNQTSMYLCASSLYEGGPKNEQFFGPGTRLTVL.